Presented here are 32 T cell receptor beta chains from one specimen sequenced in a study of T-cell memory formation after mild COVID-19. MiXCR was run by TCRdb on the 5' RACE reads, yielding one entry per CDR3 protein. The sample has 95,000 to 120,000 distinct CDR3 sequences; roughly a sixth are singletons. The sample comprised PBMCs or a T cell subset sorted from them (not recorded which). All receptors come from a man younger than 35 who had mild COVID-19 (a few samples of this study predate the infection). Cell type and time point are not known.

This clonotype was seen a few times. DNA for the CDR3: TGTGCCAGCAGCCAACGGGGACAAGGGGGGCAGCCCCAGCATTTT. This codes for CASSQRGQGGQPQHF. This rearrangement joins TRBV4-2 to TRBJ1-5; tentative D call: TRBD1 (6 bases). The CDR3 length is 15 residues. Germline V gives CDR1 LGHNA, CDR2 YNFKEQ. V gave up 2 bases and J gave up 7 bases, with 15 bases separating them.

This clonotype showed up many times. The gene calls are TRBV5-1 and TRBJ2-7; 8 nucleotides align to TRBD1. The J segment lost 2 bases and the V segment lost 4 bases, leaving 5 bases of the junction unmatched. There are 14 residues in the CDR3. Germline V gene data show CDR1 as SGHRS and CDR2 as YFSETQ. As DNA, the CDR3 is TGCGCCAGCAGCCTGGGGACAGGAACCTACGAGCAGTACTTC. Its protein product is CASSLGTGTYEQYF.

This clonotype occurred a few times. J is TRBJ2-1 and V is TRBV29-1; 13 positions match TRBD2. Germline CDR1 and CDR2: SQVTM and ANQGSEA. Trimming cost V 6 bases and J 9 bases; bases outside gene matches: 5. There are 13 residues in the CDR3. The CDR3 loop reads CSVATSGGGEQFF. The CDR3 DNA sequence: TGCAGCGTGGCTACTAGCGGGGGGGGTGAGCAGTTCTTC.

The chain combines TRBV5-1 with TRBJ2-1; 8 bases are a match to TRBD1. V dropped 1 base and J dropped 6; count of bases not matched to a gene: 3. Germline V gene sequence: CDR1 SGHRS, CDR2 YFSETQ. The CDR3 extends over 14 amino acids. CDR3 nucleotides: TGCGCCAGCAGCTTGTCCGGACAGGGCAATGAGCAGTTCTTC. Residues: CASSLSGQGNEQFF.

The chain links TRBV4-1 to TRBJ2-5, with D tentatively TRBD1 (6 bases). This CDR3 spans 15 amino acids. Looked up from germline, CDR1 is MGHRA and CDR2 is YSYEKL. Trimming shortened V by 4 bases and J by 2 bases, and 14 bases separated the two germline ends. The CDR3 region has the DNA TGCGCCAGCAGCCTGCCGGGGACAAATCAAGAGACCCAGTACTTC. The encoded protein is CASSLPGTNQETQYF.

This chain links TRBV5-1 with TRBJ2-6; 10 bases line up with TRBD1. Germline CDR1 and CDR2: SGHRS and YFSETQ. With 5 bases clipped from V and 3 bases from J, the junction kept 2 bases outside the gene matches. This CDR3 contains 15 residues. The DNA of the CDR3 is TGCGCCAGCAGGACAGGGGGCAGTGGGGCCAACGTCCTGACTTTC. Amino acids: CASRTGGSGANVLTF. The variable domain in full, with the rest retrieved from reference TRBV5-1 and TRBJ2-6, is KAGVTQTPRYLIKTRGQQVTLSCSPISGHRSVSWYQQTPGQGLQFLFEYFSETQRNKGNFPGRFSGRQFSNSRSEMNVSTLELGDSALYLCASRTGGSGANVLTFGAGSRLTVL.

This clonotype was counted a few times. The chain combines TRBV12-3 or TRBV12-4 with TRBJ2-5, with D possibly matching TRBD2 (5 bases). V lost 3 bases, J lost 4 bases, and 9 bases lay in between. The CDR3 totals 13 residues. The CDR3 nucleotides are TGTGCCAGCAGTTTTCCGGGAACAGAGACCCAGTACTTC. Translating it yields CASSFPGTETQYF.

This clonotype has only a few counts. The gene calls are TRBV10-3 and TRBJ2-4; tentatively, D is TRBD1 (5 bases). This CDR3 has 12 residues. The ends were cut back, 6 bases at V and 13 bases at J, with 16 bases in the middle. Germline V gene lookup returns CDR1 ENHRY and CDR2 SYGVKD. As DNA, the CDR3 is TGTGCCATCAGCCCGGACACGGGTAGACAGTACTTC. Residues: CAISPDTGRQYF.

The rearrangement links TRBV5-1 to TRBJ2-1; 7 bases fit TRBD2. The CDR3 runs to 16 residues. V trimming: 1 base; J trimming: 3 bases; junction bases outside the gene matches: 7. Germline-derived CDR1 and CDR2 are SGHRS and YFSETQ. The CDR3 nucleotides are TGCGCCAGCAGCTTGCAACTGGGACTACACTACAATGAGCAGTTCTTC. It yields the protein CASSLQLGLHYNEQFF.

This clonotype was seen a handful of times. The chain recombines TRBV7-2 with TRBJ1-2; D ambiguous. V shed 5 bases and J shed 4 bases, with 14 bases lying between them. Germline CDR1 and CDR2: SGHTA and FQGNSA. CDR3 length: 14 residues. CDR3 sequence reads: CASSPQLRIYGYTF. The CDR3 DNA is TGTGCCAGCAGCCCTCAATTGCGCATCTATGGCTACACCTTC. Supplemented by reference TRBV7-2 and TRBJ1-2, the full variable domain reads GAGVSQSPSNKVTEKGKDVELRCDPISGHTALYWYRQSLGQGLEFLIYFQGNSAPDKSGLPSDRFSAERTGGSVSTLTIQRTQQEDSAVYLCASSPQLRIYGYTFGSGTRLTVV.

In this sample, this clonotype turned up a few times. V usage is TRBV29-1 and J usage is TRBJ2-3; TRBD2 aligns across 7 bases. CDR1 and CDR2 from the germline V gene are SQVTM and ANQGSEA. The CDR3 length is 14 residues. J lost 6 bases, V lost 4 bases, and 10 bases had no gene match. The CDR3 coding sequence is TGCAGCGTTGGGTTACTAGCGAAGACGGATACGCAGTATTTT. It codes for CSVGLLAKTDTQYF.

This clonotype has ten or more counts. This chain joins TRBV28 and TRBJ1-2; TRBD1 might be the D (5 bases). The ends were cut back, 2 bases at V and 4 bases at J, with 8 bases in the middle. The CDR3 loop spans 13 amino acids. Germline CDR1 reads MDHEN; CDR2 reads SYDVKM. The CDR3 DNA reads as TGTGCCAGCAGTTTAGGGAGGGGCTATGGCTACACCTTC. Protein: CASSLGRGYGYTF.

The chain combines TRBV12-3 or TRBV12-4 with TRBJ2-2; tentatively, D is TRBD2 (7 bases). The V end was cut by 8 bases, the J end by 5 bases, with 21 bases between. This CDR3 spans 16 amino acids. The CDR3 reads CASGSPGGPGTGELFF. CDR3 bases: TGTGCCAGCGGTTCCCCCGGGGGGCCAGGGACCGGGGAGCTGTTTTTT.

The V and J genes are TRBV12-3 or TRBV12-4 and TRBJ1-1; TRBD1 aligns across 7 bases. This CDR3 is built from 15 residues. The V segment lost 6 bases and the J segment 2 bases; nucleotides outside the gene matches: 9. This chain's CDR3 is CASRPSGTVNTEAFF. For the CDR3, the DNA is TGTGCCAGCAGACCCTCCGGGACAGTAAACACTGAAGCTTTCTTT.

The chain carries TRBV6-2 or TRBV6-3 and TRBJ2-2; D not resolved. CDR3 length: 16 residues. V dropped 2 bases and J dropped 2 bases, with 12 bases sitting between them. The germline V gene has CDR1 MNHEY and CDR2 SVGEGT. For the CDR3, the DNA is TGTGCCAGCAGTTACATTCCGCCCAGAAACACCGGGGAGCTGTTTTTT. Protein: CASSYIPPRNTGELFF.

The CDR3, as DNA: TGTGCCAGCAGCTTGGACCGGGACAGGTCTGAGACCCAGTACTTC. Protein product: CASSLDRDRSETQYF. This chain links TRBV7-2 with TRBJ2-5, with 8 bases lining up with TRBD1. Germline loops: CDR1 SGHTA, CDR2 FQGNSA. V lost 3 bases to trimming and J lost 5 bases; unmatched junction nucleotides: 8. The CDR3 has 15 amino acids.

This clonotype was counted a few times. This chain connects TRBV2 to TRBJ1-2; D unclear. This CDR3 is 13 amino acids long. Germline CDR1 reads SNHLY; CDR2 reads FYNNEI. Trimming stripped 1 base from V and 3 bases from J, with 6 bases between. The CDR3 DNA sequence: TGTGCCAGCAGTGAAGATAGGGACTATGGCTACACCTTC. Its protein is CASSEDRDYGYTF.

This clonotype was detected a few times. The rearrangement links TRBV9 to TRBJ2-7; no reliable D call. V lost 0 bases and J lost 3, with 13 bases in between. CDR1 is SGDLS, CDR2 YYNGEE, per germline. The CDR3 extends over 15 amino acids. In DNA, the CDR3 is TGTGCCAGCAGCGTAGCTGGGGAAGGGTACTACGAGCAGTACTTC. This gives the protein CASSVAGEGYYEQYF.

Only a few counts were recorded for this clonotype. The chain carries TRBV5-1 and TRBJ2-7; perhaps TRBD2 as D (6 bases). Germline V lookup: CDR1 SGHRS, CDR2 YFSETQ. V was clipped by 0 bases and J by 5 bases, with 15 bases between them. The CDR3 is 15 amino acids. The CDR3 region has the DNA TGCGCCAGCAGCTTGGCCATGGGGGGATTGGACGAGCAGTACTTC. It yields the protein CASSLAMGGLDEQYF. The whole variable domain, filled in from reference TRBV5-1 and TRBJ2-7, reads KAGVTQTPRYLIKTRGQQVTLSCSPISGHRSVSWYQQTPGQGLQFLFEYFSETQRNKGNFPGRFSGRQFSNSRSEMNVSTLELGDSALYLCASSLAMGGLDEQYFGPGTRLTVT.

This clonotype was picked up a small number of times. The chain combines TRBV28 with TRBJ2-7, with D possibly being TRBD1 (6 bases). The CDR3 contains 12 residues. Germline V gives CDR1 MDHEN, CDR2 SYDVKM. V was trimmed by 3 bases and J by 12 bases, leaving 15 bases between them. The CDR3 sequence is CASSFSGQRLYV. In nucleotides, the CDR3 is TGTGCCAGCAGTTTCAGTGGACAGAGGTTGTACGTC.

This clonotype was counted many times. The rearrangement joins TRBV13 to TRBJ2-4; D not certain. Germline assignment: CDR1 PRHDT and CDR2 FYEKMQ (reference sequence). The CDR3 totals 12 residues. V was trimmed by 3 bases and J by 3 bases, leaving 3 bases between them. The chain's CDR3 is CASSFFKNIQYF. Here the CDR3 DNA reads TGTGCCAGCAGCTTCTTCAAAAACATTCAGTACTTC.

This sequence joins TRBV5-1 and TRBJ2-3; 9 bases fit TRBD1. CDR3 length equals 16 residues. J gave up 3 bases and V 0 bases, and 5 bases lay outside the gene matches. Germline-derived CDR1 and CDR2 are SGHRS and YFSETQ. DNA for the CDR3: TGCGCCAGCAGCTTGGGAGTCGGACAGGGGACAGATACGCAGTATTTT. This encodes CASSLGVGQGTDTQYF. Full variable domain (outside the CDR3, taken from reference TRBV5-1 and TRBJ2-3): KAGVTQTPRYLIKTRGQQVTLSCSPISGHRSVSWYQQTPGQGLQFLFEYFSETQRNKGNFPGRFSGRQFSNSRSEMNVSTLELGDSALYLCASSLGVGQGTDTQYFGPGTRLTVL.

The chain is built from TRBV11-1 and TRBJ2-1; 7 nucleotides match TRBD2. J was trimmed by 4 bases and V by 4 bases; bases with no gene match: 7. This CDR3 region has 15 residues. Germline-derived CDR1 and CDR2 are SGHAT and FQDESV (reference sequence). This CDR3 reads CASSSGGLRYNEQFF. The CDR3 nucleotides are TGTGCCAGCAGCTCGGGGGGTCTAAGGTACAATGAGCAGTTCTTC.

This clonotype has just a few counts. The chain employs TRBV4-3 and TRBJ1-2, with D unclear. This CDR3 region has 14 residues. Looked up from germline, CDR1 is LGHNA and CDR2 is YSLEER. V was cut by 1 base and J by 4 bases, with 10 bases left in between. CDR3 sequence reads: CASSQGELGYGYTF. CDR3 nucleotide sequence: TGCGCCAGCAGCCAAGGGGAGTTGGGCTATGGCTACACCTTC.

The DNA of the CDR3 is TGTGCCAGCAGTGAGAACTATAATTCACCCCTCCACTTT. It specifies CASSENYNSPLHF. This rearrangement joins TRBV6-4 to TRBJ1-6; no firm D call. The CDR3 loop spans 13 amino acids. V lost 3 bases and J 3 bases, leaving 3 bases between the germline ends. From germline, CDR1 is MRHNA and CDR2 SNTAGT.

Many counts were recorded for this clonotype. The V gene is TRBV5-1, the J gene TRBJ2-3, with TRBD2 matching over 11 bases. The CDR3 runs to 16 residues. The V gene end was trimmed by 3 bases and the J gene end by 2 bases; junction bases not matched to a gene: 5. Germline V gene sequence: CDR1 SGHRS, CDR2 YFSETQ. CDR3 residues: CASSSLAGGLTDTQYF. DNA for the CDR3: TGCGCCAGCAGCTCGCTAGCGGGGGGACTCACAGATACGCAGTATTTT.

This clonotype was counted between two and nine times. The chain combines TRBV5-1 with TRBJ2-4, with 7 bases that match TRBD1. The length of the CDR3 is 15 residues. CDR1 is SGHRS, CDR2 YFSETQ, per germline. V gave up 4 bases and J gave up 0 bases; unmatched junction bases: 4. The CDR3 loop reads CASSAGQVAKNIQYF. CDR3 sequence (DNA): TGCGCCAGCAGCGCTGGACAGGTAGCCAAAAACATTCAGTACTTC.

This sequence joins TRBV6-5 and TRBJ1-4, with D maybe TRBD1 (5 bases). In germline, CDR1 is MNHEY, CDR2 SVGAGI. The V and J ends lost 6 bases and 11 bases respectively, with 19 bases between them. This CDR3 is 14 amino acids long. CDR3 sequence reads: CASRWGSEAGKLFF. In DNA form, the CDR3 reads TGTGCCAGCAGATGGGGCTCCGAAGCCGGGAAACTGTTTTTT.

The chain combines TRBV5-4 with TRBJ2-5; weak D call: TRBD2 (5 bases). Germline lookup yields CDR1 SGHNT and CDR2 YYREEE (reference sequence). Trimming cost V 3 bases and J 4 bases, with 10 bases left between them. The CDR3 sequence is 13 residues long. CDR3 coding DNA: TGTGCCAGCAGCTGGCGTGGAGGAGAGACCCAGTACTTC. This translates into CASSWRGGETQYF.

There are a few counts of this clonotype. This chain connects TRBV5-1 to TRBJ1-1; D is unclear. Trimming took off 1 base at V and 1 base at J, with 8 bases between the two ends. CDR3 length equals 14 residues. Germline CDR1 and CDR2: SGHRS and YFSETQ. The CDR3 coding sequence is TGCGCCAGCAGCTTGTCGGCGGAGAACACTGAAGCTTTCTTT. Residues: CASSLSAENTEAFF. The whole variable domain, filled in from reference TRBV5-1 and TRBJ1-1, reads KAGVTQTPRYLIKTRGQQVTLSCSPISGHRSVSWYQQTPGQGLQFLFEYFSETQRNKGNFPGRFSGRQFSNSRSEMNVSTLELGDSALYLCASSLSAENTEAFFGQGTRLTVV.

V usage is TRBV6-6 and J usage is TRBJ1-6; TRBD1 matches 7 bases. Trimming cost V 4 bases and J 6 bases; bases outside gene matches: 0. The germline V gene has CDR1 MNHNY and CDR2 SVGAGI (reference sequence). This CDR3 contains 13 residues. CDR3 sequence reads: CASSSGGNSPLHF. The CDR3 DNA is TGTGCCAGCAGTTCAGGGGGTAATTCACCCCTCCACTTT.

In its sample, this clonotype was seen a few times. The rearrangement links TRBV29-1 to TRBJ2-6, with no clear D. The CDR3 is 14 residues long. Trimming took 1 base from V and 4 from J, leaving 8 bases between them. Germline CDR1 and CDR2: SQVTM and ANQGSEA. The CDR3 here is CSVEVQNGANVLTF. The DNA for the CDR3 is TGCAGCGTTGAAGTCCAGAACGGGGCCAACGTCCTGACTTTC.